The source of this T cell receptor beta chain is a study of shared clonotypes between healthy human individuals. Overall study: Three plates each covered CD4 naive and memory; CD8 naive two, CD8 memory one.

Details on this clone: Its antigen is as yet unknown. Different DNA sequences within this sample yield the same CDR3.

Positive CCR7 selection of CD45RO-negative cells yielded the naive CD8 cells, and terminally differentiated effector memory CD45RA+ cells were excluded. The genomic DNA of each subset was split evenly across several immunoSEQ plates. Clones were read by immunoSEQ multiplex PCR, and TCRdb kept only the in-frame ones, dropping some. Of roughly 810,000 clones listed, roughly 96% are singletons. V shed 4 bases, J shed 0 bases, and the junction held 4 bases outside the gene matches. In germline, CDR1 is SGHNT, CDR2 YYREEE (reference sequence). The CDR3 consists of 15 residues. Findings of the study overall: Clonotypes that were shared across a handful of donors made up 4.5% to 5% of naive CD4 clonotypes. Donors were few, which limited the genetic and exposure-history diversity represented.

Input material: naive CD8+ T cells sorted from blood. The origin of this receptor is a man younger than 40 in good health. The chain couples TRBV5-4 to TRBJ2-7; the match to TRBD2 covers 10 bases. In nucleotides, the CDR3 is TGTGCCAGCAGCCTCCCTAGCGGGAGCTCCTACGAGCAGTACTTC. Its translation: CASSLPSGSSYEQYF.